The 16 T cell receptor beta chains listed next were all sequenced from one sample in a study of Graves' ophthalmopathy and Graves' hyperthyroidism. CDR3 regions of TCR beta were amplified from RNA transcripts. First-round RT-PCR with HTBI primers preceded a second-round multiplex PCR. From the multiplex PCR reads, TCRdb called clonotypes with MiXCR, one entry per CDR3 protein. Altogether approximately 700,000 distinct CDR3 sequences are present, roughly 41% being singletons, with the ten largest covering under 3.5%. Sequenced material: peripheral blood. All receptors derive from an adult man with Graves' ophthalmopathy.

To note about this clonotype: This may be a read error, as it is one base from a much larger clone. This CDR3 is CSAVPGAWGQEAQYF. The CDR3 DNA follows: TGCAGTGCCGTCCCCGGGGCATGGGGACAAGAGGCCCAGTACTTC. The V and J genes are TRBV20-1 and TRBJ2-5; maybe TRBD1 (6 bases). Germline assignment: CDR1 DFQATT and CDR2 SNEGSKA (reference sequence). The CDR3 has 15 amino acids.

Many counts were recorded for this clonotype. V usage is TRBV9 and J usage is TRBJ1-4; D is uncertain. Germline lookup yields CDR1 SGDLS and CDR2 YYNGEE. V shed 0 bases and J shed 4 bases, with 16 bases lying between them. There are 17 residues in the CDR3. The CDR3, as DNA: TGTGCCAGCAGCGTAGGCCCGGGATTTATCGTTAATGAAAAACTGTTTTTT. As protein: CASSVGPGFIVNEKLFF. Full variable domain (outside the CDR3, taken from reference TRBV9 and TRBJ1-4): DSGVTQTPKHLITATGQRVTLRCSPRSGDLSVYWYQQSLDQGLQFLIQYYNGEERAKGNILERFSAQQFPDLHSELNLSSLELGDSALYFCASSVGPGFIVNEKLFFGSGTQLSVL.

The chain uses TRBV7-8 and TRBJ1-4; the D is unclear. Germline V gene data show CDR1 as SGHVS and CDR2 as FQNEAQ. V lost 1 base to trimming and J lost 7 bases, with 10 bases between them. This CDR3 comprises 14 residues. CDR3 nucleotides: TGTGCCAGCAGCTTAGGGACGACCGCTGAAAAACTGTTTTTT. Its translation: CASSLGTTAEKLFF.

This clonotype appeared many times. The chain carries TRBV20-1 and TRBJ2-2; weak D call: TRBD2 (6 bases). V was pared by 4 bases and J by 4 bases, with 10 bases between. This CDR3 contains 13 residues. Germline loops: CDR1 DFQATT, CDR2 SNEGSKA (reference sequence). The CDR3 coding sequence is TGCAGTGCTACGGGACTGCTCACCGGGGAGCTGTTTTTT. Residues: CSATGLLTGELFF.

This clonotype was picked up many times. This chain joins TRBV15 and TRBJ2-5; 11 bases fit TRBD2. CDR1 and CDR2 (germline): LNHNV, YYDKDF (reference sequence). V was pared by 1 base and J by 2 bases, with 3 bases of the junction left unmatched. The CDR3 length is 16 residues. DNA for the CDR3: TGTGCCACCAGCAGAGGGACTAGCGGGTTGCAAGAGACCCAGTACTTC. Translated, it gives CATSRGTSGLQETQYF. Looking up the rest from reference TRBV15 and TRBJ2-5 gives the full variable domain: DAMVIQNPRYQVTQFGKPVTLSCSQTLNHNVMYWYQQKSSQAPKLLFHYYDKDFNNEADTPDNFQSRRPNTSFCFLDIRSPGLGDTAMYLCATSRGTSGLQETQYFGPGTRLLVL.

This clonotype was recorded a few times. CDR3 in amino acids: CATSTSGKDEQYF. CDR3 bases: TGTGCCACCAGCACTTCAGGGAAGGACGAGCAGTACTTC. The gene calls are TRBV15 and TRBJ2-7, with D maybe TRBD1 (5 bases). V dropped 4 bases and J dropped 5 bases, with 12 bases sitting between them. Germline V gene lookup returns CDR1 LNHNV and CDR2 YYDKDF (reference sequence). The CDR3 extends over 13 amino acids.

This clonotype was detected ten times or more. The CDR3 sequence: CASSPGQVLSEAFF. The DNA for the CDR3 is TGTGCCAGCAGCCCGGGACAGGTTTTGTCTGAAGCTTTCTTT. The rearrangement joins TRBV13 to TRBJ1-1; TRBD1 agrees at 8 bases. The V gene's germline CDR1 is PRHDT and CDR2 FYEKMQ (reference sequence). J lost 6 bases, V lost 5 bases, and 8 bases had no gene match. This CDR3 comprises 14 residues. Complete variable domain (other parts from reference TRBV13 and TRBJ1-1): AAGVIQSPRHLIKEKRETATLKCYPIPRHDTVYWYQQGPGQDPQFLISFYEKMQSDKGSIPDRFSAQQFSDYHSELNMSSLELGDSALYFCASSPGQVLSEAFFGQGTRLTVV.

The table lists this clonotype with a count of one. J is TRBJ2-3 and V is TRBV12-3 or TRBV12-4; D not certain. The CDR3 has 13 amino acids. With 2 bases removed from V and 8 bases from J, the gap between germline ends came to 11 bases. CDR3 in amino acids: CASSLSPSSTQYF. CDR3 nucleotides: TGTGCCAGCAGTTTATCTCCTAGTAGTACGCAGTATTTT.

V usage is TRBV9 and J usage is TRBJ2-2, with no clear D. Germline CDR1 is SGDLS and CDR2 is YYNGEE. CDR3 length: 13 residues. V lost 6 bases, J lost 3 bases, and 9 bases lay in between. CDR3 in amino acids: CASTPAYTGELFF. Written as DNA, the CDR3 is TGTGCCAGCACTCCTGCGTACACCGGGGAGCTGTTTTTT. Full variable domain (remainder filled in from reference TRBV9 and TRBJ2-2): DSGVTQTPKHLITATGQRVTLRCSPRSGDLSVYWYQQSLDQGLQFLIQYYNGEERAKGNILERFSAQQFPDLHSELNLSSLELGDSALYFCASTPAYTGELFFGEGSRLTVL.

This clonotype was found many times. The V and J genes are TRBV10-3 and TRBJ1-2; 7 bases match TRBD1. Trimming removed 3 bases from V and 6 bases from J; junction bases left unmatched: 7. The CDR3 sequence is 14 residues long. CDR1 is ENHRY, CDR2 SYGVKD, per germline. In nucleotides, the CDR3 is TGTGCCATCAGTGAAGGAGGGGGCTCCCATGGCTACACCTTC. This sequence encodes CAISEGGGSHGYTF.

The V and J genes are TRBV20-1 and TRBJ2-7; 15 nucleotides agree with TRBD2. J gave up 1 base and V 5 bases, and 3 bases lay outside the gene matches. The CDR3 extends over 15 amino acids. Germline-derived CDR1 and CDR2 are DFQATT and SNEGSKA (reference sequence). The CDR3 loop is CSAPGLAGGSYEQYF. Here the CDR3 DNA reads TGCAGTGCTCCGGGACTAGCGGGAGGTTCCTACGAGCAGTACTTC.

The chain joins TRBV5-1 to TRBJ2-5, with 8 bases identical to TRBD1. This CDR3 has 15 amino acids. Per the germline V gene, CDR1 is SGHRS and CDR2 is YFSETQ. J gave up 9 bases and V 4 bases, and 14 bases lay outside the gene matches. CDR3 sequence: CASSIQGASNQPQYF. CDR3 coding DNA: TGCGCCAGCAGCATCCAGGGGGCCAGCAATCAGCCCCAGTACTTC.

Turning to this clonotype: The junction does not match germline at one end; this may be a read error. The V and J genes are TRBV5-6 and TRBJ2-5; 7 bases agree with TRBD1. Germline V CDR1 and CDR2: SGHDT, YYEEEE. The CDR3 extends over 17 amino acids. CDR3 in amino acids: CVSSLVLGGQPWETQYF. In DNA, the CDR3 is TGTGTCAGCAGCTTGGTGTTAGGGGGACAGCCTTGGGAGACCCAGTACTTC.

This clonotype was seen just once. This may stem from a read error, because a much larger clone lies one nucleotide away. V gene TRBV13 combines with J gene TRBJ2-7; 8 positions match TRBD1. CDR1 is PRHDT, CDR2 FYEKMQ, per germline (reference sequence). Trimming took 5 bases from V and 3 from J; bases not matched to a gene: 9. The CDR3 totals 15 residues. CDR3 amino acids: CASSAAGGLNYEQYF. In DNA form, the CDR3 reads TGTGCCAGCAGCGCGGCAGGGGGCCTAAACTACGAGCAGTACTTC.

In the case of this clonotype: The conserved phenylalanine or tryptophan is not found at the CDR3 terminus, so this likely reflects a read error. CDR3 nucleotides: TGTGCTAGTGGTTTGGCGGGCACTGAAGCTTTCTTA. This gives the protein CASGLAGTEAFL. This rearrangement joins TRBV12-3 or TRBV12-4 to TRBJ1-1; no reliable D call. The CDR3 runs 12 residues.

The chain has TRBV4-2 and TRBJ2-6; no clear D gene. V shed 1 base and J shed 4 bases, with 5 bases lying between them. CDR1 is LGHNA and CDR2 is YNFKEQ in the germline V gene. This CDR3 spans 14 amino acids. The chain's CDR3 is CASSQGGGANVLTF. In DNA, the CDR3 is TGTGCCAGCAGCCAAGGTGGGGGGGCCAACGTCCTGACTTTC.